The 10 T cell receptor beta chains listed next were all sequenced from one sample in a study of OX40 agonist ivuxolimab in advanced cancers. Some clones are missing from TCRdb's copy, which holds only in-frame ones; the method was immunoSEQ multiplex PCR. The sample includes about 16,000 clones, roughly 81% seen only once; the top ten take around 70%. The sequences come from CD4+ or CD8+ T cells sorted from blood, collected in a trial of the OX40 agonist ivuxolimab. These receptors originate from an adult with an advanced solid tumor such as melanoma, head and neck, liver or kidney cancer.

The CDR3 is CASSPDGSTDTQYF. The CDR3 DNA sequence: TGTGCCAGCAGCCCGGACGGTAGCACAGATACGCAGTATTTT. This chain connects TRBV5-6 to TRBJ2-3; D remains ambiguous. The V gene's germline CDR1 is SGHDT and CDR2 YYEEEE. V was trimmed by 4 bases and J by 0 bases, leaving 9 bases between them. There are 14 residues in the CDR3.

CDR3 sequence (DNA): TGTGCCAGCAGCCAATTCGACCGCCCGTCCTACGAGCAGTACTTC. It translates to CASSQFDRPSYEQYF. The chain combines TRBV14 with TRBJ2-7; no clear D. The CDR3 is made up of 15 amino acids. Germline V CDR1 and CDR2: SGHDN, FVKESK. Trimming took 2 bases from V and 1 from J, leaving 12 bases between them.

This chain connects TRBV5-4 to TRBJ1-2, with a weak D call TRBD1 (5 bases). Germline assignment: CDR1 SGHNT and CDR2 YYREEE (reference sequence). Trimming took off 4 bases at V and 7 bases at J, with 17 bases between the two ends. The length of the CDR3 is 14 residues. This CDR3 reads CASSLGPGLLGYTF. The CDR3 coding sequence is TGTGCCAGCAGCCTGGGACCGGGCTTGCTTGGCTACACCTTC.

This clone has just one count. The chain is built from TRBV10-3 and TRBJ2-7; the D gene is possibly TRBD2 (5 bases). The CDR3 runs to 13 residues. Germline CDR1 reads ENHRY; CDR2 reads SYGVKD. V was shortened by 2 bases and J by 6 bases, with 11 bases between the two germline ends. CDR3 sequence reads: CAISEPRGIEQYF. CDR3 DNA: TGTGCCATCAGTGAGCCGAGAGGGATCGAGCAGTACTTC.

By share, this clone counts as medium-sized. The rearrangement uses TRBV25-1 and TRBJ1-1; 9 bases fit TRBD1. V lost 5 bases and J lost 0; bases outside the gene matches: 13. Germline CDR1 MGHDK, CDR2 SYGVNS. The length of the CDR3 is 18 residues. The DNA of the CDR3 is TGTGCCAGCAGTAAGGGGGGGGGACAGGGTCTCTTGAACACTGAAGCTTTCTTT. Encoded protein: CASSKGGGQGLLNTEAFF.

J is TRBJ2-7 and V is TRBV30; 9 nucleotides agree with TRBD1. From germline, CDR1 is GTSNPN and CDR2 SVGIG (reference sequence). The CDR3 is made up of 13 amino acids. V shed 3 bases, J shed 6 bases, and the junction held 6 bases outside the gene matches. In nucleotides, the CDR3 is TGTGCCTGGAGCTACGGGACAGGGAGCGAGCAGTACTTC. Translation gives CAWSYGTGSEQYF.

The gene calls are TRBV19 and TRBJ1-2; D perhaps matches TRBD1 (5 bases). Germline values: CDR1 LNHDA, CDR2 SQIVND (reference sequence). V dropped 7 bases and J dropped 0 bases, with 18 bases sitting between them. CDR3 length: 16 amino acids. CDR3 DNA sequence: TGTGCCAGTACGGAGCTGGCAGGGCGGACTAACTATGGCTACACCTTC. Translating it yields CASTELAGRTNYGYTF.

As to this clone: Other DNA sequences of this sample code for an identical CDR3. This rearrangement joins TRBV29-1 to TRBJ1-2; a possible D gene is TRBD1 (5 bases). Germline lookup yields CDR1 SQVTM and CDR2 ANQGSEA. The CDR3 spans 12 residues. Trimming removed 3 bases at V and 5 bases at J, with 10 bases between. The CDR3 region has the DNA TGCAGCGTTGATGGGACCGGGTATGGCTACACCTTC. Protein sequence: CSVDGTGYGYTF.

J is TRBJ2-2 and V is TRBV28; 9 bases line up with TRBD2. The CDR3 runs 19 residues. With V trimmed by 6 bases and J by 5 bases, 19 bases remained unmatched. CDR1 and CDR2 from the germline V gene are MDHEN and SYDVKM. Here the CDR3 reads CASRTMEGGRDRVTGELFF. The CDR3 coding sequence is TGTGCCAGCAGGACGATGGAAGGCGGGAGGGATCGGGTTACCGGGGAGCTGTTTTTT. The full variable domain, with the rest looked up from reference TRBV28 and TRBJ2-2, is DVKVTQSSRYLVKRTGEKVFLECVQDMDHENMFWYRQDPGLGLRLIYFSYDVKMKEKGDIPEGYSVSREKKERFSLILESASTNQTSMYLCASRTMEGGRDRVTGELFFGEGSRLTVL.

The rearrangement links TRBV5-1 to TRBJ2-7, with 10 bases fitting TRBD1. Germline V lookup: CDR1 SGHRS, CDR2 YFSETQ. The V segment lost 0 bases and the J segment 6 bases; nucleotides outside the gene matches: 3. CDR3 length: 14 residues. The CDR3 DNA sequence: TGCGCCAGCAGCTTGGTCGGACAGGGGGGCGAGCAGTACTTC. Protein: CASSLVGQGGEQYF.